These 8 T cell receptor beta chains originate from one sample sequenced in a study of T cells in localized non-small cell lung cancer. This table comes from immunoSEQ multiplex PCR, and its TCRdb copy is limited to in-frame clones, with some not included. The sample shows fewer than 35,000 clones, approximately 72% of them seen only once. This sample comprised peripheral blood, obtained before any cancer treatment. The receptors here all came from a male donor aged 60 or over with stage II squamous cell lung carcinoma.

V usage is TRBV11-2 and J usage is TRBJ2-1; D perhaps matches TRBD2 (5 bases). The CDR3 is 16 residues long. The germline V and J ends were trimmed by 3 bases and 0 bases, with 12 bases remaining between them. Germline V gene data show CDR1 as SGHAT and CDR2 as FQNNGV. CDR3 in DNA: TGTGCCAGCAGCTTGGGAGCTGCAAGCTCCTACAATGAGCAGTTCTTC. This codes for CASSLGAASSYNEQFF. Full variable domain (outside the CDR3, taken from reference TRBV11-2 and TRBJ2-1): EAGVAQSPRYKIIEKRQSVAFWCNPISGHATLYWYQQILGQGPKLLIQFQNNGVVDDSQLPKDRFSAERLKGVDSTLKIQPAKLEDSAVYLCASSLGAASSYNEQFFGPGTRLTVL.

This chain uses TRBV6-5 with TRBJ2-7; either TRBD1 or TRBD2 may supply D (7 bases each). Trimming took off 2 bases at V and 6 bases at J, with 14 bases between the two ends. CDR1 is MNHEY, CDR2 SVGAGI, per germline. The CDR3 runs 14 residues. DNA for the CDR3: TGTGCCAGCAGTTACAGGCAGGGGGAGGGCGAGCAGTACTTC. Translated, it gives CASSYRQGEGEQYF.

The chain is built from TRBV5-5 and TRBJ2-7, with a possible D match to TRBD2 (6 bases). V gave up 0 bases and J gave up 3 bases, with 16 bases separating them. The CDR3 runs to 16 residues. Germline values: CDR1 SGHKS, CDR2 YYEKEE (reference sequence). Written as DNA, the CDR3 is TGTGCCAGCAGCTTGGGGCTAACGGGAGTTCTCTACGAGCAGTACTTC. This sequence encodes CASSLGLTGVLYEQYF.

The V and J genes are TRBV7-6 and TRBJ1-1; D gene unclear. The germline V gene has CDR1 SGHVS and CDR2 FNYEAQ. V dropped 2 bases and J dropped 8 bases, with 9 bases sitting between them. This CDR3 has 12 amino acids. The CDR3 sequence: CASSLREEEAFF. As DNA, the CDR3 is TGTGCCAGCAGCTTACGGGAGGAAGAAGCTTTCTTT. Supplemented by reference TRBV7-6 and TRBJ1-1, the full variable domain reads GAGVSQSPRYKVTKRGQDVALRCDPISGHVSLYWYRQALGQGPEFLTYFNYEAQQDKSGLPNDRFSAERPEGSISTLTIQRTEQRDSAMYRCASSLREEEAFFGQGTRLTVV.

This clone has a single count. V and J are TRBV4-1 and TRBJ1-6; D gene uncertain. Trimming took off 0 bases at V and 14 bases at J, with 23 bases between the two ends. Germline CDR1 reads MGHRA; CDR2 reads YSYEKL. CDR3 length equals 17 residues. Here the CDR3 reads CASSQEIRSNQPTSLHF. The CDR3 DNA follows: TGCGCCAGCAGCCAAGAAATACGCAGTAACCAACCAACTTCCCTCCACTTT.

As concerns this clone: Lacking the conserved final phenylalanine or tryptophan, this CDR3 likely reflects a read error. The gene calls are TRBV6-6 and TRBJ1-1; no clear D gene. The ends were cut back, 0 bases at V and 8 bases at J, with 10 bases in the middle. The CDR3 is 13 amino acids. Germline CDR1 is MNHNY and CDR2 is SVGAGI (reference sequence). This chain's CDR3 is CASSYSDPIEAFS. The CDR3 bases are TGTGCCAGCAGTTACTCTGACCCGATCGAAGCTTTCTCT.

There are a few counts of this clone. The chain combines TRBV14 with TRBJ2-3; perhaps TRBD2 as D (5 bases). The CDR3 totals 15 residues. The germline V gene has CDR1 SGHDN and CDR2 FVKESK. Trimming shortened V by 0 bases and J by 9 bases, and 16 bases separated the two germline ends. CDR3 bases: TGTGCCAGCAGCCAAGAGGGGATAGCGAGGCGAACGCAGTATTTT. It translates to CASSQEGIARRTQYF. The variable domain in full, with the rest retrieved from reference TRBV14 and TRBJ2-3, is EAGVTQFPSHSVIEKGQTVTLRCDPISGHDNLYWYRRVMGKEIKFLLHFVKESKQDESGMPNNRFLAERTGGTYSTLKVQPAELEDSGVYFCASSQEGIARRTQYFGPGTRLTVL.

This chain connects TRBV7-3 to TRBJ1-3, with D perhaps matching TRBD1 (6 bases). The CDR3 consists of 16 residues. Trimming stripped 3 bases from V and 3 bases from J, with 15 bases between. The germline CDR1 and CDR2 sequences are SGHTA and FQGTGA. CDR3 protein: CASSFGTPSDGNTIYF. CDR3 DNA sequence: TGTGCCAGCAGCTTCGGGACACCATCTGATGGAAACACCATATATTTT. Full variable domain (rest looked up from reference TRBV7-3 and TRBJ1-3): GAGVSQTPSNKVTEKGKYVELRCDPISGHTALYWYRQSLGQGPEFLIYFQGTGAADDSGLPNDRFFAVRPEGSVSTLKIQRTERGDSAVYLCASSFGTPSDGNTIYFGEGSWLTVV.